Listed below are T cell receptor beta chains from one sample, sequenced in a study of shared clonotypes between healthy human individuals. The assay was immunoSEQ multiplex PCR, and TCRdb's table has in-frame clones only and misses some. The table lists about 2.4 million clones, approximately 94% of them singletons, with about 0.34% in the top ten. Sample: naive CD4+ T cells from PBMCs. These receptors came from a young man in good health. Some clones in this sample may be carry-over from other donors' samples. The CDR3 runs from the conserved cysteine through the conserved F or W. A D gene is named only where the DNA matches it firmly. Some rows mark clone size as missing; the rest say once, few, many or name a class of expanded clone.

V gene: TRBV13
D gene: TRBD2
J gene: TRBJ2-3
CDR3 length: 16
clone size: .
CDR3 DNA: TGTGCCAGCAGCTCCCTAGCGGGAGAGATCACAGATACGCAGTATTTT
CDR3 protein: CASSSLAGEITDTQYF

V gene: TRBV30
D gene: .
J gene: TRBJ1-4
CDR3 length: 17
clone size: .
CDR3 DNA: TGTGCCTGGAGTGCTTTGGACCGCCGGGCAACTAATGAAAAACTGTTTTTT
CDR3 protein: CAWSALDRRATNEKLFF

V gene: TRBV7-3
D gene: TRBD2
J gene: TRBJ2-2
CDR3 length: 16
clone size: .
CDR3 DNA: TGTGCCAGCAGCGCGCGACTAGCGGGAGGCCCCGGGGAGCTGTTTTTT
CDR3 protein: CASSARLAGGPGELFF

V gene: TRBV6-5
D gene: .
J gene: TRBJ2-1
CDR3 length: 13
clone size: .
CDR3 DNA: TGTGCCAGCAGTTATGGGCCACAAAATGAGCAGTTCTTC
CDR3 protein: CASSYGPQNEQFF

V gene: TRBV20-1
D gene: .
J gene: TRBJ1-4
CDR3 length: 11
clone size: .
CDR3 DNA: TGCAGTGCTGGAGCAGGTGAAAAACTGTTTTTT
CDR3 protein: CSAGAGEKLFF

V gene: TRBV10-3
D gene: TRBD1
J gene: TRBJ2-3
CDR3 length: 18
clone size: .
CDR3 DNA: TGTGCCATCAGTGACGGGGGACAGGGGGCCCTTTACACAGATACGCAGTATTTT
CDR3 protein: CAISDGGQGALYTDTQYF

V gene: TRBV18
D gene: TRBD2
J gene: TRBJ2-5
CDR3 length: 18
clone size: .
CDR3 DNA: TGTGCCAGCTCACCACGGGCGGGAGCGGGCGTACTTCAAGAGACCCAGTACTTC
CDR3 protein: CASSPRAGAGVLQETQYF

V gene: TRBV2
D gene: TRBD1
J gene: TRBJ1-1
CDR3 length: 13
clone size: .
CDR3 DNA: TGTGCCAGCAATTCTGACAGGGGCACTGAAGCTTTCTTT
CDR3 protein: CASNSDRGTEAFF

V gene: TRBV14
D gene: .
J gene: TRBJ1-1
CDR3 length: 15
clone size: .
CDR3 DNA: TGTGCCAGCAGCCAACCTGGGCGGCGGGACACTGAAGCTTTCTTT
CDR3 protein: CASSQPGRRDTEAFF

V gene: TRBV7-7
D gene: .
J gene: TRBJ1-1
CDR3 length: 12
clone size: once
CDR3 DNA: TGTGCCAGCAGCTTAGATTCCACTGAAGCTTTCTTT
CDR3 protein: CASSLDSTEAFF

V gene: TRBV11-2
D gene: TRBD2
J gene: TRBJ2-3
CDR3 length: 16
clone size: .
CDR3 DNA: TGTGCCAGCAGCTCCATTAGCGGGAGGGGGGGAGATACGCAGTATTTT
CDR3 protein: CASSSISGRGGDTQYF

V gene: TRBV5-1
D gene: TRBD1
J gene: TRBJ1-2
CDR3 length: 15
clone size: .
CDR3 DNA: TGCGCCAGCAGCGACGGGACAGGGACCCTCATACGCTACACCTTC
CDR3 protein: CASSDGTGTLIRYTF

V gene: TRBV19
D gene: .
J gene: TRBJ1-5
CDR3 length: 13
clone size: .
CDR3 DNA: TGTGCCAGTAGTATGGTATCCATTCAGCCCCAGCATTTT
CDR3 protein: CASSMVSIQPQHF

V gene: TRBV27
D gene: .
J gene: TRBJ2-1
CDR3 length: 13
clone size: .
CDR3 DNA: TGTGCCAGCAGACAGACCCTCGAGAATGAGCAGTTCTTC
CDR3 protein: CASRQTLENEQFF

V gene: TRBV6-6
D gene: .
J gene: TRBJ2-7
CDR3 length: 12
clone size: .
CDR3 DNA: TGTGCCAGCAGTTACGTGGGTTACGAGCAGTACTTC
CDR3 protein: CASSYVGYEQYF

V gene: TRBV6-5
D gene: TRBD1
J gene: TRBJ2-7
CDR3 length: 16
clone size: .
CDR3 DNA: TGTGCCAGCAGTTACGCCGGGACAGGGGGAGCCTACGAGCAGTACTTC
CDR3 protein: CASSYAGTGGAYEQYF

V gene: TRBV6-5
D gene: .
J gene: TRBJ2-3
CDR3 length: 14
clone size: .
CDR3 DNA: TGTGCCAGTACACAGGGGACTACCACAGATACGCAGTATTTT
CDR3 protein: CASTQGTTTDTQYF

V gene: TRBV29-1
D gene: TRBD2
J gene: TRBJ2-7
CDR3 length: 14
clone size: .
CDR3 DNA: TGCAGCGTTGATGGTCTGCTAGCGGGGGGCGAGCAGTACTTC
CDR3 protein: CSVDGLLAGGEQYF

V gene: TRBV11-2
D gene: .
J gene: TRBJ2-7
CDR3 length: 13
clone size: .
CDR3 DNA: TGTGCCAGCAGCTTAGATCTGTGGGTCGGGCAGTACTTC
CDR3 protein: CASSLDLWVGQYF

V gene: TRBV2
D gene: TRBD2
J gene: TRBJ2-5
CDR3 length: 14
clone size: .
CDR3 DNA: TGTGCCAGCAGTGAAGGGCTAGCGGAGGAGACCCAGTACTTC
CDR3 protein: CASSEGLAEETQYF

V gene: TRBV7-8
D gene: .
J gene: TRBJ2-7
CDR3 length: 15
clone size: .
CDR3 DNA: TGTGCCAGCAGCTTAGCAGGAGGGTCCTCCTACGAGCAGTACTTC
CDR3 protein: CASSLAGGSSYEQYF

V gene: TRBV5-1
D gene: .
J gene: TRBJ1-1
CDR3 length: 14
clone size: once
CDR3 DNA: TGCGCCAGCAGCTTGGCCTTGAGGGGCACTGAAGCTTTCTTT
CDR3 protein: CASSLALRGTEAFF

V gene: TRBV21-1
D gene: .
J gene: TRBJ1-5
CDR3 length: 18
clone size: .
CDR3 DNA: TGTGCCAGCAGCAAGCTGAGGCTGGGGCCCCTGGACAATCAGCCCCAGCATTTT
CDR3 protein: CASSKLRLGPLDNQPQHF

V gene: TRBV25-1
D gene: TRBD2
J gene: TRBJ2-7
CDR3 length: 18
clone size: once
CDR3 DNA: TGTGCCAGCAGTGAACCCCGTAGACTAGCGGGAAGTTCCTACGAGCAGTACTTC
CDR3 protein: CASSEPRRLAGSSYEQYF

V gene: TRBV18
D gene: .
J gene: TRBJ1-1
CDR3 length: 15
clone size: .
CDR3 DNA: TGTGCCAGCTCATCCGGACTGTCCATGAACACTGAAGCTTTCTTT
CDR3 protein: CASSSGLSMNTEAFF

V gene: TRBV4-2
D gene: .
J gene: TRBJ2-6
CDR3 length: 14
clone size: .
CDR3 DNA: TGTGCCAGCAGCCAAGACCCGTGGGCCAACGTCCTGACTTTC
CDR3 protein: CASSQDPWANVLTF

V gene: TRBV18
D gene: TRBD1
J gene: TRBJ2-7
CDR3 length: 17
clone size: .
CDR3 DNA: TGTGCCAGCTCACCGCCTATCTCAGGGGGTTTGCTTAACGAGCAGTACTTC
CDR3 protein: CASSPPISGGLLNEQYF

V gene: TRBV6-1
D gene: TRBD1
J gene: TRBJ1-1
CDR3 length: 16
clone size: .
CDR3 DNA: TGTGCCAGCAGTGACTTAGACAGGGTAGGGGGTGGTGAAGCTTTCTTT
CDR3 protein: CASSDLDRVGGGEAFF